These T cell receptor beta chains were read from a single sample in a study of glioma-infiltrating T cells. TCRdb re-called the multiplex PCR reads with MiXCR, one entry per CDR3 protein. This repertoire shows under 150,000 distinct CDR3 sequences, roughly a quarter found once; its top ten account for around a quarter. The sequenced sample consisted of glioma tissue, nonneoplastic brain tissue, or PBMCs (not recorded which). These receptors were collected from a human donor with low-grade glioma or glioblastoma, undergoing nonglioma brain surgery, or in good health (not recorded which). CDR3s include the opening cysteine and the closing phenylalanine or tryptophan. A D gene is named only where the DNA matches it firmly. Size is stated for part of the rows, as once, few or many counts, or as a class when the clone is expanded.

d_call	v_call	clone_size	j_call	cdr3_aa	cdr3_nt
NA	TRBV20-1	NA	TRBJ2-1	CSAPRAYTWFF	TGCAGTGCCCCGAGGGCCTATACATGGTTCTTC
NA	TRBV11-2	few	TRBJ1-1	CASSLDQLAEAFF	TGTGCCAGCAGCTTAGATCAGTTAGCGGAAGCTTTCTTT
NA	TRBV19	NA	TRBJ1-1	CASSTGELMNTEAFF	TGTGCCAGTAGTACAGGTGAGCTCATGAACACTGAAGCTTTCTTT
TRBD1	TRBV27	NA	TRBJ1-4	CASGPWDREDEKLFF	TGTGCCAGCGGGCCATGGGACAGGGAAGATGAAAAACTGTTTTTT
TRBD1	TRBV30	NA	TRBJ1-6	CAWSGLLGTGLSPLHF	TGTGCCTGGAGTGGCCTCCTTGGGACAGGGCTTTCACCCCTCCACTTT
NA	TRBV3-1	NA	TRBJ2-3	CASSQYRAAVADTQYF	TGTGCCAGCAGCCAATACAGGGCCGCGGTGGCAGATACGCAGTATTTT
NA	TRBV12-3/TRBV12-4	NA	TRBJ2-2	CTSSSVTGELFF	TGTACCAGCAGTTCTGTCACCGGGGAGCTGTTTTTT
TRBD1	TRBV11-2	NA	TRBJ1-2	CASSPGQGALYGYTF	TGTGCCAGCAGCCCTGGACAGGGGGCGTTATATGGCTACACCTTC
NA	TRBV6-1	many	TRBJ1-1	CASRTDRLLNTEAFF	TGTGCCAGCAGAACCGACAGGTTGTTGAACACTGAAGCTTTCTTT
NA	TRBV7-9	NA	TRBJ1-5	CASSLDPNNQPQHF	TGTGCCAGCAGCTTGGATCCAAACAATCAGCCCCAGCATTTT
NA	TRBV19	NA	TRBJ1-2	CASTPDTGRYGYTF	TGTGCCAGTACCCCGGACACGGGCCGGTACGGCTACACCTTC
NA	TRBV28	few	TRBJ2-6	CASSASSGANVLTF	TGTGCCAGCAGTGCCTCCTCTGGGGCCAACGTCCTGACTTTC
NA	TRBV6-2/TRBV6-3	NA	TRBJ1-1	CASQTATMNTEALF	TGTGCCAGCCAGACAGCCACCATGAACACTGAAGCTCTCTTT
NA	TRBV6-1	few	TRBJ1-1	CASISSQGAGTEAFF	TGTGCCAGCATTTCCTCACAGGGAGCGGGCACTGAAGCTTTCTTT
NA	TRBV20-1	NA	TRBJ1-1	CSAPGGGSTEAFF	TGCAGTGCTCCCGGGGGGGGGAGCACTGAAGCTTTCTTT
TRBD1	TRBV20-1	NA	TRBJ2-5	CSARPYLGQGAQLQETQYF	TGCAGTGCTAGACCCTACTTGGGACAGGGGGCCCAGCTACAAGAGACCCAGTACTTC
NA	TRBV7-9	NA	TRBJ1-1	CASGYPGGVNTEAFF	TGTGCCAGCGGCTATCCGGGAGGTGTGAACACTGAAGCTTTCTTT
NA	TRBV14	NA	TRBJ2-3	CASSPQASTDTQYF	TGTGCCAGCAGCCCCCAAGCTAGCACAGATACGCAGTATTTT
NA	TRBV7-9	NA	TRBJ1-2	CASSLVGVVSGYTF	TGTGCCAGCAGCTTAGTCGGAGTGGTGAGCGGCTACACCTTC
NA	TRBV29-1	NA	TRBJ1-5	CSAGGRGNQPQHF	TGCAGCGCAGGAGGGAGGGGCAATCAGCCCCAGCATTTT
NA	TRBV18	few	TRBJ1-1	CASSPGLGNTEAFF	TGTGCCAGCTCTCCAGGGCTGGGGAACACTGAAGCTTTCTTT
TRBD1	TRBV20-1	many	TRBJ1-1	CSAQDRGRGDEAFF	TGCAGTGCCCAGGACAGGGGGCGGGGAGATGAAGCTTTCTTT
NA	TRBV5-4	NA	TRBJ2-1	CASSGALTFGEQFF	TGTGCCAGCAGCGGGGCCCTAACCTTCGGCGAGCAGTTCTTC
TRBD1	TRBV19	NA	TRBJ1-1	CASRSGRQGMNTEAFF	TGTGCCAGTAGGTCGGGGAGACAGGGAATGAACACTGAAGCTTTCTTT
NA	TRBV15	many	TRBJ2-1	CATSRAGGGKIF	TGTGCCACCAGCAGAGCCGGGGGCGGCAAGATCTTC
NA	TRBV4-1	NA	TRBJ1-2	CASSPQANYGYTF	TGCGCCAGCAGCCCTCAGGCAAACTATGGCTACACCTTC
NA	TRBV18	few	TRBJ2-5	CASSPSGAPIGETQYF	TGTGCCAGCTCACCCTCAGGAGCCCCCATTGGGGAGACCCAGTACTTC
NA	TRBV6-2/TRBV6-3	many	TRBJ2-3	CASRASRGADTQYF	TGTGCCTCCCGGGCCTCCAGAGGGGCAGATACGCAGTATTTT
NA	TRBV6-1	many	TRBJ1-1	CASSRIMNTEAFF	TGTGCCAGCAGTAGGATAATGAACACTGAAGCTTTCTTT
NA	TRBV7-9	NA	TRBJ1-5	CASSLSGNQLQHF	TGTGCCAGCAGCTTATCCGGCAATCAGCTCCAGCATTTT
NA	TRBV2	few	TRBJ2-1	CASSEGGRSYNEQFF	TGTGCCAGCTCCGAGGGCGGGCGGTCATACAATGAGCAGTTCTTC
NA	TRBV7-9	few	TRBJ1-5	CASSLGGWGEQPQHF	TGTGCCAGCAGCTTAGGGGGATGGGGGGAGCAGCCCCAGCATTTT
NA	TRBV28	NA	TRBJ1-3	CASRSSGSSGNTIYF	TGTGCCAGCAGGTCCTCAGGGAGCTCTGGAAACACCATATATTTT
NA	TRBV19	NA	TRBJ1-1	CASSGPPNTGAFF	TGTGCCAGTTCGGGACCCCCGAACACTGGAGCTTTCTTT
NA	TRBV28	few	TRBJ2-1	CASSPGGVANNEQFF	TGTGCCAGCAGTCCAGGGGGGGTTGCGAACAATGAGCAGTTCTTC
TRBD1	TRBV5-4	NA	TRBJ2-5	CASSPTGVQETQYF	TGTGCCAGCAGCCCGACAGGGGTTCAAGAGACCCAGTACTTC
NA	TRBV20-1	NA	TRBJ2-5	CSARAFTLETKYF	TGCAGTGCTAGGGCGTTCACCTTGGAGACCAAGTACTTC
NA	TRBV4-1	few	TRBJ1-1	CASSQDPGNTEAFF	TGCGCCAGCAGCCAAGACCCGGGGAACACTGAAGCTTTCTTT
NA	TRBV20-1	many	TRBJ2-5	CSARVSLIQETQYF	TGCAGTGCTAGAGTTAGCCTTATACAAGAGACCCAGTACTTC
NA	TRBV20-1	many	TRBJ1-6	CSASETTYNSPLHF	TGCAGTGCTAGCGAAACAACTTATAATTCACCCCTCCACTTT
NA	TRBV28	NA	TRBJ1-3	CASYTRSPEANTIYF	TGTGCCAGCTACACGAGGTCTCCCGAGGCAAACACCATATATTTT
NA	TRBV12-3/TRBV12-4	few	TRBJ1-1	CASSLYSGSMNTEAFF	TGTGCCAGCAGTTTATATTCAGGGTCCATGAACACTGAAGCTTTCTTT
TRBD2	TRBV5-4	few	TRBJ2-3	CASSLVGGGADTQYF	TGTGCCAGCAGCTTGGTTGGCGGGGGGGCAGATACGCAGTATTTT
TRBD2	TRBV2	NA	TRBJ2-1	CASTQERGSSYNEQFF	TGTGCCAGCACCCAAGAGCGGGGGAGCTCCTACAATGAGCAGTTCTTC
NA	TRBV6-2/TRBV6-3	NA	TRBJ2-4	CASGWRANIQYF	TGTGCCAGCGGTTGGAGGGCCAACATTCAGTACTTC
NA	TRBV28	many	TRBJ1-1	CASSPGPGDTEAFF	TGTGCCAGCAGTCCTGGCCCGGGGGACACTGAAGCTTTCTTT
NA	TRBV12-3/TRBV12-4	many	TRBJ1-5	CASSTGVMGQPQHF	TGTGCCAGCAGCACTGGGGTGATGGGTCAGCCCCAGCATTTT
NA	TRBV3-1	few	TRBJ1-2	CASSHRARNYGYTF	TGTGCCAGCAGCCACAGGGCGCGGAACTATGGCTACACCTTC
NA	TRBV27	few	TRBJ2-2	CASSFFTGELFF	TGTGCCAGCAGTTTTTTCACCGGGGAGCTGTTTTTT
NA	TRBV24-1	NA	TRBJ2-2	CATSEKRQGSTGELFF	TGTGCCACCAGTGAAAAGCGCCAGGGAAGCACCGGGGAGCTGTTTTTT
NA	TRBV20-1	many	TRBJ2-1	CSAMLLAVSVEQFF	TGCAGCGCTATGCTGCTAGCCGTGTCGGTTGAGCAGTTCTTC